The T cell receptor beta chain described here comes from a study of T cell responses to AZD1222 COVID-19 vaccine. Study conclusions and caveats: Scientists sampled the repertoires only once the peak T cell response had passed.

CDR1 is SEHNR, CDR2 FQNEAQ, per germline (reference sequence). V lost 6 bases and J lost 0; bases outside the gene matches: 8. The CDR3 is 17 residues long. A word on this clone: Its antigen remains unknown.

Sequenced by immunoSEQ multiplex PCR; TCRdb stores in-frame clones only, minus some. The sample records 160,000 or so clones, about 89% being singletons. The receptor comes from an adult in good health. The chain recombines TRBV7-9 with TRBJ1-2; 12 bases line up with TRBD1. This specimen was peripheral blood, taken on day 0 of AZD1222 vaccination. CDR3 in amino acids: CASSYTGTGGTNYGYTF. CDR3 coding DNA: TGTGCCAGCAGTTATACCGGGACAGGGGGCACTAACTATGGCTACACCTTC. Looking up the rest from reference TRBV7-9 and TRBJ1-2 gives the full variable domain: DTGVSQNPRHKITKRGQNVTFRCDPISEHNRLYWYRQTLGQGPEFLTYFQNEAQLEKSRLLSDRFSAERPKGSFSTLEIQRTEQGDSAMYLCASSYTGTGGTNYGYTFGSGTRLTVV.